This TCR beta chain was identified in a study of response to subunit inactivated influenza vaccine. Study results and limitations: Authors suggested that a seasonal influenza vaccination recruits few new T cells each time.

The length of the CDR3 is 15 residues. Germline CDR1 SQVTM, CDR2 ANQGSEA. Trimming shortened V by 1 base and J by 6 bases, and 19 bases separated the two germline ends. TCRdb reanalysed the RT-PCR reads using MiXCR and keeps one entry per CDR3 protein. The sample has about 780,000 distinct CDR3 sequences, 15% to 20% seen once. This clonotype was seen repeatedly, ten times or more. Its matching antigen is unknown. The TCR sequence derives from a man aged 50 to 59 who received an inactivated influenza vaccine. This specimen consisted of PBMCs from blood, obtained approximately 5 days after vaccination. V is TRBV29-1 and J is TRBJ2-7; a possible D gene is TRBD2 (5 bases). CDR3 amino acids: CSVEVGRVSWREQYF. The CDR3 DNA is TGCAGCGTTGAAGTTGGGCGGGTCAGTTGGCGCGAGCAGTACTTC.